These T cell receptor beta chains were read from a single sample in a study of beta chain features in type 1 diabetes. The protocol was immunoSEQ multiplex PCR, while the TCRdb copy is restricted to in-frame clones and leaves out a portion. The sample gives about 370,000 clones, around 10% of which show up once; 0.55% to 0.75% is in the top ten. The specimen sequenced was central memory CD4+ T cells from blood. These receptors were obtained from a young man with type 1 diabetes. CDR3s include the opening cysteine and the closing phenylalanine or tryptophan. A D gene is named only where the DNA matches it firmly. Expanded clones are given a class, and other clones once, few, many or no size at all.

cdr3_nt	cdr3_aa	d_call	clone_size	j_call	v_call
TGCGCCAGCAGCTCCGGACAGGGAGGCACAGATACGCAGTATTTT	CASSSGQGGTDTQYF	TRBD1	many	TRBJ2-3	TRBV5-1
TGCGCCAGCAGCTTCCCCGGGACCCCCAATGAGCAGTTCTTC	CASSFPGTPNEQFF	-	few	TRBJ2-1	TRBV5-1
TGTGCCAGCAGTGAAGCGGGGACGTATCTTGGAACCCAGTACTTC	CASSEAGTYLGTQYF	-	many	TRBJ2-5	TRBV2
TGTGCCAGCAGTTTGGTCAGGGGATTCCAAGAGACCCAGTACTTC	CASSLVRGFQETQYF	-	-	TRBJ2-5	TRBV28
TGCAGCGGGGTGGGGGATGGCTACACCTTC	CSGVGDGYTF	-	-	TRBJ1-2	TRBV29-1
TGTGCCAGCAGCAAAGTCGGACAGGGGGCAGAAGGCTACACCTTC	CASSKVGQGAEGYTF	TRBD1	many	TRBJ1-2	TRBV5-8
TGTGCCAGCAGCAAGCCAACCGGGACAGGGTTGAACATTCAGTACTTC	CASSKPTGTGLNIQYF	TRBD1	few	TRBJ2-4	TRBV7-8
TGTGCCAGCAGTTTATCTTTCTTGCGGGACAATGAGCAGTTCTTC	CASSLSFLRDNEQFF	-	-	TRBJ2-1	TRBV13
TGTGCCAGCAGTATCAGGGGCGGGGACAATGAGCAGTTCTTC	CASSIRGGDNEQFF	-	-	TRBJ2-1	TRBV6-5
TGTGCCAGCAGACGGGGCTGGAACAGCGCTTCGACGGGGAACACCATATATTTT	CASRRGWNSASTGNTIYF	-	-	TRBJ1-3	TRBV2
TGTGCCATCAGTGAGTCGACTGACAGGAGCTCCTACGAGCAGTACTTC	CAISESTDRSSYEQYF	-	few	TRBJ2-7	TRBV10-3
TGTGCCAGCAGCCTCCTAGCGGGAGGCTACGAGCAGTACTTC	CASSLLAGGYEQYF	TRBD2	-	TRBJ2-7	TRBV28
TGTGCCTGCCTGCCCGGGACTAGCGGGAGGGTCAAAAAGACCCAGTACTTC	CACLPGTSGRVKKTQYF	TRBD2	-	TRBJ2-5	TRBV30
TGTGCCACCTCAGCCGGGACAGGGGCCTACGAGCAGTACTTC	CATSAGTGAYEQYF	TRBD1	-	TRBJ2-7	TRBV28
TGTGCCAGCAGCTTAAACGACAATACCAATGAGCAGTTCTTC	CASSLNDNTNEQFF	-	many	TRBJ2-1	TRBV7-2
TGTGCCAGCAGTTCTGGACTAGGGACAGATACGCAGTATTTT	CASSSGLGTDTQYF	TRBD2	few	TRBJ2-3	TRBV28
TGTGCCAGCAGCCCGGGACAGGGGGATGAAGCTTTCTTT	CASSPGQGDEAFF	TRBD1	-	TRBJ1-1	TRBV7-3
TGTGCCAGCCATAGCGGGGCGGACTATGGCTACACCTTC	CASHSGADYGYTF	-	few	TRBJ1-2	TRBV6-6
TGTGCCAGCAATCCGGGAGGGAGCACAGATACGCAGTATTTT	CASNPGGSTDTQYF	TRBD2	few	TRBJ2-3	TRBV28
TGCGCCAGCAGCTTGCCGAAGACAGGGAAATACACTGAAGCTTTCTTT	CASSLPKTGKYTEAFF	TRBD1	-	TRBJ1-1	TRBV5-1
TGTGCCAGCAGTCAACTTGGCTCTGGAAACACCATATATTTT	CASSQLGSGNTIYF	-	-	TRBJ1-3	TRBV25-1
TGTGCCAGCAGCCCGCGGAGATGGGAGACCCAGTACTTC	CASSPRRWETQYF	-	few	TRBJ2-5	TRBV27
TGTGCCAGCACCCGGACAGGGTACAATGAGCAGTTCTTC	CASTRTGYNEQFF	TRBD1	few	TRBJ2-1	TRBV5-4
TGTGCCAGCAGCTTAGTAACGGAGACCCAGTACTTC	CASSLVTETQYF	-	-	TRBJ2-5	TRBV7-2
TGTGCCAGCAGCCCCAAGGCTGTAACCTACGAGCAGTACTTC	CASSPKAVTYEQYF	-	many	TRBJ2-7	TRBV2
TGTGCCAGCAGTCGGGGAGAAGAGGAGCCCCAGCATTTT	CASSRGEEEPQHF	-	-	TRBJ1-5	TRBV6-1
TGCGCCAGCAGCTTGGGATCAAGCGGGAGGGAGACCCAGTACTTC	CASSLGSSGRETQYF	TRBD2	once	TRBJ2-5	TRBV5-1
TGTGCCAGCAGTTTTACGACAGGGGCAGGAAACACCATATATTTT	CASSFTTGAGNTIYF	TRBD1	few	TRBJ1-3	TRBV6-6
TGCGCCAGCAGCCAATCTAGGACGAGGGGGCCAGAGACCCAGTACTTC	CASSQSRTRGPETQYF	TRBD1	many	TRBJ2-5	TRBV4-1
TGTGCCATCGTGGTGAACACTGAAGCTTTCTTT	CAIVVNTEAFF	-	-	TRBJ1-1	TRBV10-3
TGTGCCACCTCGAAGACAGGGGCGGGAGAAAAACTGTTTTTT	CATSKTGAGEKLFF	TRBD1	many	TRBJ1-4	TRBV15
TGCGCCAGCAGCCAAGATCTGAACAGTAACTATGGCTACACCTTC	CASSQDLNSNYGYTF	-	-	TRBJ1-2	TRBV4-3
TGTGCCAGCAGCTTATCGACTAGCGGGAGGGATACGCAGTATTTT	CASSLSTSGRDTQYF	TRBD2	many	TRBJ2-3	TRBV7-3
TGTGCCAGCAGCCTGCGACTAGCGGGTCCCACAGATACGCAGTATTTT	CASSLRLAGPTDTQYF	TRBD2	many	TRBJ2-3	TRBV5-4
TGTGCCAGCAGCCCGATAGGGGACAGGGGTAGGAATACGCAGTATTTT	CASSPIGDRGRNTQYF	TRBD1	-	TRBJ2-3	TRBV11-2
TGCGCCAGCAGTCGCAAGGACAGGGGGCGGAGGAAAGACTACAATGAGCAGTTCTTC	CASSRKDRGRRKDYNEQFF	TRBD1	many	TRBJ2-1	TRBV23-1
TGTGCCAGCAGGTTTTCAAATCGGGACAGCACAGATACGCAGTATTTT	CASRFSNRDSTDTQYF	-	few	TRBJ2-3	TRBV7-9
TGCAGCGTTGACCCACAGGGGACGGGCTATGGCTACACCTTC	CSVDPQGTGYGYTF	TRBD1	-	TRBJ1-2	TRBV29-1
TGTGCCACCGATATAGCGGGAGGATCCTACAATGAGCAGTTCTTC	CATDIAGGSYNEQFF	TRBD2	many	TRBJ2-1	TRBV2
TGTGCCAGCTCACCGGGCGGAGGGAGGGTTATGACTGAAGCTTTCTTT	CASSPGGGRVMTEAFF	-	few	TRBJ1-1	TRBV18
TGCAGCTTGGAAGGGGCGGGAGATTTAGCTTTCTTT	CSLEGAGDLAFF	-	-	TRBJ1-1	TRBV29-1
TGTGCCAGCAGCTTGGGGCTAGTAAGCTCCTACGAGCAGTACTTC	CASSLGLVSSYEQYF	-	few	TRBJ2-7	TRBV5-4
TGTGCCAGCAGCCGTGGGACCGTCACAGATACGCAGTATTTT	CASSRGTVTDTQYF	-	few	TRBJ2-3	TRBV5-4
TGTGCCTGGAGTGTGGGGGGGACTAGCGGGAGCACTGAGCAGTTCTTC	CAWSVGGTSGSTEQFF	TRBD2	few	TRBJ2-1	TRBV30
TGTGCCAGCAGTTTATTGGACCCCCAGTCTAGGTTCGAGCAGTACTTC	CASSLLDPQSRFEQYF	-	few	TRBJ2-7	TRBV27
TGTGCCACCAAACTATGGGGGGAAAGCGGGGAGCTGTTTTTT	CATKLWGESGELFF	-	-	TRBJ2-2	TRBV27